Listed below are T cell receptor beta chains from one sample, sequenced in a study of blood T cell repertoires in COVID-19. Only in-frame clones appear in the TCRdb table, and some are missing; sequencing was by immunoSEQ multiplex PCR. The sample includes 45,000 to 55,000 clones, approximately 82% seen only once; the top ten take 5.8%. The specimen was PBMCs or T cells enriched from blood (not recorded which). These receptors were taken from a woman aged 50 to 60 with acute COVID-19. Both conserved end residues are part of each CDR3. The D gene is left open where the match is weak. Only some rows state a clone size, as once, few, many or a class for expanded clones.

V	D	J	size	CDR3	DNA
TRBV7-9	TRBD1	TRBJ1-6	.	CASSFGQGGSPLHF	TGTGCCAGCAGCTTCGGACAGGGAGGATCACCCCTCCACTTT
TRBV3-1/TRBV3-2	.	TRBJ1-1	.	CASSQNFATEAFF	TGTGCCAGCAGCCAAAACTTTGCCACTGAAGCTTTCTTT
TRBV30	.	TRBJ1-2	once	CAWSQGGGYTF	TGTGCCTGGAGTCAGGGAGGGGGCTACACCTTC
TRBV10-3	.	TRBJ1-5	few	CAISESSTGNQPQHF	TGTGCCATCAGTGAGTCTTCGACAGGCAATCAGCCCCAGCATTTT
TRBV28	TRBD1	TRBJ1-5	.	CASTRYRGQPQHF	TGTGCCAGCACCCGCTACAGGGGGCAGCCCCAGCATTTT
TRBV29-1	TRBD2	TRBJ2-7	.	CSVTQGGRNHEQYF	TGCAGCGTTACCCAGGGAGGGAGGAACCACGAGCAGTACTTC
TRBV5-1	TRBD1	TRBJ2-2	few	CASSASGTVTGELFF	TGCGCCAGCAGCGCCTCCGGGACAGTCACCGGGGAGCTGTTTTTT
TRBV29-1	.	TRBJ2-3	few	CSVQASTDTQYF	TGCAGCGTTCAGGCTAGCACAGATACGCAGTATTTT
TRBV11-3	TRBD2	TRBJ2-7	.	CASSPREERGTSYEQYF	TGTGCCAGCAGCCCTCGGGAAGAGCGGGGGACCTCCTACGAGCAGTACTTC
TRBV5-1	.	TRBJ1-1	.	CASSLEQQGHTEAFF	TGCGCCAGCAGCTTGGAACAGCAGGGGCACACTGAAGCTTTCTTT
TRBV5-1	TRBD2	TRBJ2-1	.	CASSLEAVGTSLSSYNEQFF	TGCGCCAGCAGCTTGGAGGCGGTTGGGACTAGCTTGAGCTCCTACAATGAGCAGTTCTTC
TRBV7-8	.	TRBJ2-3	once	CASSLENQGSTLADTQYF	TGTGCCAGCAGCTTAGAGAACCAGGGTTCTACACTGGCAGATACGCAGTATTTT
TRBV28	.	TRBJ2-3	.	CASSPKTRPDTQYF	TGTGCCAGCAGTCCCAAGACACGCCCAGATACGCAGTATTTT
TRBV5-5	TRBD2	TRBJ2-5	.	CASSGRQGGGGQETQYF	TGTGCCAGCAGCGGACGCCAAGGTGGCGGGGGGCAAGAGACCCAGTACTTC
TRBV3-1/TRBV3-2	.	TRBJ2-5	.	CASRSTAGETQYF	TGTGCCAGCAGGAGTACAGCGGGTGAGACCCAGTACTTC
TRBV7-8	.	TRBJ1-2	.	CASREEAYGYTF	TGTGCCAGCAGGGAGGAGGCCTATGGCTACACCTTC
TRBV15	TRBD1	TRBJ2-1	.	CATRATGGAAMGEQFF	TGTGCCACCAGGGCCACAGGGGGCGCGGCGATGGGTGAGCAGTTCTTC
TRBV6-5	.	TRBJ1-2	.	CASSYSFSGAAYGYTF	TGTGCCAGCAGTTATTCCTTTTCAGGGGCCGCCTATGGCTACACCTTC
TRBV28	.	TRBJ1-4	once	CASRQVNEKLFF	TGTGCCAGCAGACAGGTTAATGAAAAACTGTTTTTT
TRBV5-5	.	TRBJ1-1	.	CASRGVARTYTEAFF	TGTGCCAGCAGAGGGGTGGCCAGGACCTACACTGAAGCTTTCTTT
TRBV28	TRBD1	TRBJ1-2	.	CASSQWDRGTYGYTF	TGTGCCAGCAGTCAATGGGACAGGGGGACCTATGGCTACACCTTC
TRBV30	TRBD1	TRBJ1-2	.	CAWWTGAGYTF	TGTGCCTGGTGGACAGGGGCCGGCTACACCTTC
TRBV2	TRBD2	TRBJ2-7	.	CASSEEWRGGVEQYF	TGTGCCAGCAGTGAAGAGTGGCGGGGGGGCGTCGAGCAGTACTTC
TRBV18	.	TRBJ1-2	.	CASSPYWAGESYGYTF	TGTGCCAGCTCACCATACTGGGCAGGGGAGAGCTATGGCTACACCTTC
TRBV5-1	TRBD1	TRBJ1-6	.	CASSLWGQNNSPLHF	TGCGCCAGCAGCTTGTGGGGACAGAATAATTCACCCCTCCACTTT
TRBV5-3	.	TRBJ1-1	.	CARSLVFSGQKNTEAFF	TGTGCCAGAAGCTTGGTTTTTAGCGGGCAAAAGAACACTGAAGCTTTCTTT
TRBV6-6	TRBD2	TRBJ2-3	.	CASSYSGLAGGLLYF	TGTGCCAGCAGTTACTCCGGGCTAGCGGGGGGCCTATTGTATTTT
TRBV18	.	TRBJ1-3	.	CASSPETQGNTIYF	TGTGCCAGCTCACCCGAGACACAGGGAAACACCATATATTTT